The next 25 T cell receptor beta chains were all read from a single sample in a study of shared T cell receptors in the human thymus. The repertoire was sequenced with immunoSEQ multiplex PCR; TCRdb's copy has only in-frame clones and lacks some. The sample yields 600,000 to 900,000 clones, 80% to 90% seen once. The same specimen was also included in a second study, on human thymus T cells.

The sample taken for sequencing was thymocytes. All receptors come from a girl under three years old with a congenital heart defect.

This clone has only one observation. The V call is TRBV27, the J call TRBJ2-2, with D possibly TRBD1 on 5 matching bases. This CDR3 has 14 residues. Germline lookup yields CDR1 MNHEY and CDR2 SMNVEV (reference sequence). V was cut by 7 bases and J by 4 bases, with 13 bases left in between. The CDR3 sequence is CASTDRPITGELFF. The CDR3 DNA reads as TGTGCCAGCACAGACAGACCGATCACCGGGGAGCTGTTTTTT.

The genes are TRBV7-9 and TRBJ1-1; D ambiguous. The CDR3 is made up of 17 amino acids. Germline V gene lookup returns CDR1 SEHNR and CDR2 FQNEAQ (reference sequence). V lost 0 bases and J lost 2, with 16 bases in between. The CDR3 DNA reads TGTGCCAGCAGCTTAGCCACAGCACCTACGCCTAACACTGAAGCTTTCTTT. Encoded protein: CASSLATAPTPNTEAFF. The full variable domain, with the rest looked up from reference TRBV7-9 and TRBJ1-1, is DTGVSQNPRHKITKRGQNVTFRCDPISEHNRLYWYRQTLGQGPEFLTYFQNEAQLEKSRLLSDRFSAERPKGSFSTLEIQRTEQGDSAMYLCASSLATAPTPNTEAFFGQGTRLTVV.

CDR3 nucleotides: TGCGCCAGCAGCCAAAAAGCAAGCGACGGGGAGCTGTTTTTT. Translation gives CASSQKASDGELFF. J is TRBJ2-2 and V is TRBV4-3, with unresolved D. Trimming took 2 bases from V and 7 from J, leaving 11 bases between them. This CDR3 is 14 amino acids long. Germline lookup yields CDR1 LGHNA and CDR2 YSLEER.

For this clone: At one end the junction does not follow the germline gene, possibly because of a read error. The CDR3 region is CASSQDRQVF. CDR3 nucleotides: TGCGCCAGCAGCCAAGACCGCCAGGTCTTC. V is TRBV4-1 and J is TRBJ1-2; D is undetermined. The CDR3 has 10 amino acids. Germline assignment: CDR1 MGHRA and CDR2 YSYEKL.

This clone was seen once. The same CDR3 is also encoded by other DNA sequences in this sample. The chain employs TRBV5-6 and TRBJ1-6, with D unclear. V dropped 1 base and J dropped 6 bases, with 8 bases sitting between them. This CDR3 comprises 14 residues. CDR1 is SGHDT, CDR2 YYEEEE, per germline. In DNA form, the CDR3 reads TGTGCCAGCAGCTTGAGAGGCCCTAATTCACCCCTCCACTTT. As protein: CASSLRGPNSPLHF.

The rearrangement joins TRBV19 to TRBJ1-1; TRBD1 might be the D (6 bases). Per the germline V gene, CDR1 is LNHDA and CDR2 is SQIVND (reference sequence). The CDR3 is 13 amino acids. V lost 7 bases to trimming and J lost 4 bases, with 13 bases between them. The CDR3 coding sequence is TGTGCCAGTATCCCCTTGGGGGCCACTGAAGCTTTCTTT. Translation gives CASIPLGATEAFF.

The chain employs TRBV4-3 and TRBJ2-2; 12 nucleotides agree with TRBD2. With V trimmed by 1 base and J by 6 bases, 9 bases remained unmatched. This CDR3 has 18 amino acids. Germline CDR1 reads LGHNA; CDR2 reads YSLEER. CDR3 region: CASSQGARLAGDPGELFF. As DNA, the CDR3 is TGCGCCAGCAGCCAAGGGGCAAGACTAGCGGGGGACCCCGGGGAGCTGTTTTTT.

The chain combines TRBV14 with TRBJ1-2; unclear D gene. V dropped 1 base and J dropped 0 bases, with 6 bases sitting between them. The length of the CDR3 is 14 residues. CDR1 is SGHDN and CDR2 is FVKESK in the germline V gene. Written as DNA, the CDR3 is TGTGCCAGCAGCCAAGGATTAGCTAACTATGGCTACACCTTC. It translates to CASSQGLANYGYTF.

The chain links TRBV5-4 to TRBJ2-3; weak D call: TRBD2 (7 bases). Looked up from germline, CDR1 is SGHNT and CDR2 is YYREEE (reference sequence). Deletions cut 0 bases from V and 3 bases from J, with 20 bases between. This CDR3 region has 18 residues. The CDR3 sequence is CASSLDSGRGLNTDTQYF. For the CDR3, the DNA is TGTGCCAGCAGCTTGGATAGTGGGCGGGGGCTAAATACAGATACGCAGTATTTT.

This clone was recorded a few times. The chain uses TRBV7-6 and TRBJ1-3; D not certain. The CDR3 spans 15 residues. Trimming left V 2 bases short and J 0 bases short, with 8 bases between. CDR1 and CDR2 from the germline V gene are SGHVS and FNYEAQ. CDR3 nucleotides: TGTGCCAGCAGCTTAACAGATAACTCTGGAAACACCATATATTTT. Encoded protein: CASSLTDNSGNTIYF.

This chain links TRBV28 with TRBJ1-5; D unclear. The germline gives CDR1 MDHEN, CDR2 SYDVKM. This CDR3 comprises 17 residues. V shed 5 bases and J shed 0 bases, with 17 bases lying between them. In DNA form, the CDR3 reads TGTGCCAGCAGTCAAGTCTGGACGGACTATAGCAATCAGCCCCAGCATTTT. It encodes CASSQVWTDYSNQPQHF.

The chain employs TRBV25-1 and TRBJ2-7; 7 positions match TRBD1. The germline V gene has CDR1 MGHDK and CDR2 SYGVNS. The CDR3 is 12 residues long. Trimming took 6 bases from V and 3 from J; bases not matched to a gene: 2. Here the CDR3 reads CASRSGGYEQYF. The CDR3 coding sequence is TGTGCCAGCAGATCAGGGGGCTACGAGCAGTACTTC.

This chain uses TRBV25-1 with TRBJ1-1; TRBD1 is a possible D gene (6 bases). Germline-derived CDR1 and CDR2 are MGHDK and SYGVNS. CDR3 length: 15 residues. Trimming left V 7 bases short and J 6 bases short, with 21 bases between. Here the CDR3 reads CASTSSGGRMAEAFF. The CDR3 bases are TGTGCCAGCACCTCCTCGGGGGGGCGCATGGCTGAAGCTTTCTTT.

This clone came up a few times. The V gene is TRBV29-1, the J gene TRBJ2-2, with a tentative D call TRBD2 (6 bases). The germline gives CDR1 SQVTM, CDR2 ANQGSEA. CDR3 length equals 13 residues. Trimming cost V 4 bases and J 6 bases, with 12 bases left between them. The CDR3 DNA follows: TGCAGCGTTGTCTTCAGGGAGGCCGGGGAGCTGTTTTTT. Amino acids: CSVVFREAGELFF.

This rearrangement joins TRBV6-5 to TRBJ1-3; D remains unclear. Germline CDR1 and CDR2: MNHEY and SVGAGI. This CDR3 has 15 amino acids. With 4 bases removed from V and 0 bases from J, the gap between germline ends came to 10 bases. The CDR3 nucleotides are TGTGCCAGCAGTTGGAGCGTAGTCTCTGGAAACACCATATATTTT. This translates into CASSWSVVSGNTIYF.

The chain links TRBV2 to TRBJ2-1, with a weak D call TRBD1 (6 bases). The CDR3 consists of 15 residues. From germline, CDR1 is SNHLY and CDR2 FYNNEI. V dropped 3 bases and J dropped 0 bases, with 9 bases sitting between them. The CDR3 DNA reads as TGTGCCAGCAGTGACACAGGGATCTCCTACAATGAGCAGTTCTTC. Translation gives CASSDTGISYNEQFF.

The chain joins TRBV5-6 to TRBJ2-7, with 7 nucleotides matching TRBD2. V lost 0 bases and J lost 6; bases outside the gene matches: 12. This CDR3 has 16 amino acids. Germline V lookup: CDR1 SGHDT, CDR2 YYEEEE. The CDR3 loop is CASSLVGEGNLGEQYF. The DNA of the CDR3 is TGTGCCAGCAGCTTGGTTGGGGAGGGGAATCTGGGCGAGCAGTACTTC.

The J gene is TRBJ1-1, the V gene TRBV27; D is unresolved. This CDR3 comprises 15 residues. Germline V gene lookup returns CDR1 MNHEY and CDR2 SMNVEV (reference sequence). The V end was cut by 7 bases, the J end by 3 bases, with 18 bases between. DNA for the CDR3: TGTGCCAGCACCGCGATGGAACCTGGGCACACTGAAGCTTTCTTT. This gives the protein CASTAMEPGHTEAFF.

This chain joins TRBV4-2 and TRBJ1-2; no reliable D call. The V end was cut by 0 bases, the J end by 4 bases, with 6 bases between. This CDR3 comprises 13 residues. The germline V gene has CDR1 LGHNA and CDR2 YNFKEQ. The CDR3 loop reads CASSQDEVYGYTF. The CDR3 nucleotides read TGTGCCAGCAGCCAAGATGAGGTCTATGGCTACACCTTC.

The rearrangement uses TRBV9 and TRBJ1-1, with D possibly TRBD1 on 6 matching bases. Trimming cost V 5 bases and J 0 bases, with 29 bases left between them. CDR1 and CDR2 from the germline V gene are SGDLS and YYNGEE. The CDR3 is 20 residues long. The chain's CDR3 is CASRSPPKEGGRLLNTEAFF. CDR3 nucleotide sequence: TGTGCCAGCAGATCACCCCCGAAGGAGGGGGGGCGCCTATTGAACACTGAAGCTTTCTTT.

The rearrangement joins TRBV9 to TRBJ1-1; D may be TRBD1 (5 bases). Germline V gene sequence: CDR1 SGDLS, CDR2 YYNGEE. V was pared by 0 bases and J by 3 bases, with 15 bases between. The CDR3 consists of 16 residues. The CDR3 region has the DNA TGTGCCAGCAGCGTAGGCCCTGGAGGGGATGACACTGAAGCTTTCTTT. Translation gives CASSVGPGGDDTEAFF. Together with reference TRBV9 and TRBJ1-1, the CDR3 gives the full variable domain: DSGVTQTPKHLITATGQRVTLRCSPRSGDLSVYWYQQSLDQGLQFLIQYYNGEERAKGNILERFSAQQFPDLHSELNLSSLELGDSALYFCASSVGPGGDDTEAFFGQGTRLTVV.

The CDR3 DNA follows: TGTGCCAGCAGTCAGACCGGGCCCCGAGGGAACTACGAGCAGTACTTC. Translation gives CASSQTGPRGNYEQYF. This rearrangement joins TRBV2 to TRBJ2-7; tentatively, D is TRBD2 (5 bases). This CDR3 comprises 16 residues. Germline CDR1 is SNHLY and CDR2 is FYNNEI. Trimming took off 5 bases at V and 3 bases at J, with 20 bases between the two ends.

The chain links TRBV5-4 to TRBJ1-2, with D tentatively TRBD1 (6 bases). Germline loops: CDR1 SGHNT, CDR2 YYREEE (reference sequence). Trimming removed 4 bases at V and 8 bases at J, with 18 bases between. CDR3 size: 14 residues. The CDR3 here is CASSRTGQGYGYTF. The CDR3 nucleotides are TGTGCCAGCAGCCGGACCGGGCAGGGGTACGGCTACACCTTC.

The gene calls are TRBV19 and TRBJ2-3; D might be TRBD2 (7 bases). Trimming stripped 5 bases from V and 4 bases from J, with 19 bases between. The V gene's germline CDR1 is LNHDA and CDR2 SQIVND (reference sequence). CDR3 size: 16 residues. CDR3 amino acids: CASSYRETAGADTQYF. The CDR3 DNA reads TGTGCCAGTAGTTACAGGGAGACCGCGGGGGCAGATACGCAGTATTTT.

The chain couples TRBV6-4 to TRBJ2-1; no definite D call. CDR1 is MRHNA and CDR2 is SNTAGT in the germline V gene. V lost 2 bases and J 7 bases, leaving 18 bases between the germline ends. This CDR3 is built from 16 residues. CDR3 sequence: CASSDAETPHVNEQFF. The CDR3 bases are TGTGCCAGCAGTGACGCTGAGACACCACACGTTAATGAGCAGTTCTTC.